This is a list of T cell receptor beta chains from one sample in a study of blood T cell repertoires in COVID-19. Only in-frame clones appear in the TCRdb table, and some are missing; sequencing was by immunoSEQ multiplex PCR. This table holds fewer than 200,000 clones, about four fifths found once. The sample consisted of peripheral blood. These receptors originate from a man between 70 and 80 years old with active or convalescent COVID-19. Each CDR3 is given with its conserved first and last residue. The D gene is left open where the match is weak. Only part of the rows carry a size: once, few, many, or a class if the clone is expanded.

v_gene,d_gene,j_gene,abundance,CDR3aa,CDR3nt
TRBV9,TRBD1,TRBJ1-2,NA,CASSARQGLGYGYTF,TGTGCCAGCAGCGCCCGACAGGGCCTTGGATATGGCTACACCTTC
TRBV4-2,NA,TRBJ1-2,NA,CASSPDRTNYGYTF,TGTGCCAGCAGCCCCGACAGAACTAACTATGGCTACACCTTC
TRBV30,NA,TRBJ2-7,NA,CAWDPDSPRDSNFYEQYF,TGTGCCTGGGATCCAGACTCCCCGCGGGACAGTAACTTCTACGAGCAGTACTTC
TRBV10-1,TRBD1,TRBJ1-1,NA,CASSERVNLKDRVSTEAFF,TGCGCCAGCAGTGAGCGGGTAAACCTAAAGGACAGGGTGAGCACTGAAGCTTTCTTT
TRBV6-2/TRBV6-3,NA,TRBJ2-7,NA,CASSFPSGISYEQYF,TGTGCCAGCAGTTTCCCAAGCGGAATCTCCTACGAGCAGTACTTC
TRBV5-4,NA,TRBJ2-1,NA,CASSLAPGDEQFF,TGTGCCAGCAGCTTGGCCCCAGGGGATGAGCAGTTCTTC
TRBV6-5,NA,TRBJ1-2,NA,CASSADSTSGGYTF,TGTGCCAGCAGCGCGGACAGCACTTCCGGTGGCTACACCTTC
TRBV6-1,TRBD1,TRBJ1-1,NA,CASSDPTGTGAEAFF,TGTGCCAGCAGTGATCCGACCGGGACAGGGGCTGAAGCTTTCTTT
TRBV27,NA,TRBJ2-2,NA,CASSATSSPGELFF,TGTGCCAGCAGTGCCACTAGCAGCCCCGGGGAGCTGTTTTTT
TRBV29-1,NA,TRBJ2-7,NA,CSVGHPRGEQYF,TGCAGCGTTGGCCATCCTCGGGGGGAGCAGTACTTC
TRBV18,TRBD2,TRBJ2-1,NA,CASSTGLAGGNSYNEQFF,TGTGCCAGCTCAACAGGACTAGCGGGAGGGAACTCCTACAATGAGCAGTTCTTC
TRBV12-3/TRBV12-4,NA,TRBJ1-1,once,CASSSTTDTEAFF,TGTGCCAGCAGTTCAACGACAGACACTGAAGCTTTCTTT
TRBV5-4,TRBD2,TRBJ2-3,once,CASSHLLAGEADTQYF,TGTGCCAGCAGCCACCTTTTAGCGGGAGAAGCAGATACGCAGTATTTT
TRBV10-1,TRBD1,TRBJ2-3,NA,CASSLGTGGTDTQYF,TGCGCCAGCAGCCTAGGGACAGGGGGCACAGATACGCAGTATTTT
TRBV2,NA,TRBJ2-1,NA,CASSERLLSYNEQFF,TGTGCCAGCAGTGAAAGGCTACTATCCTACAATGAGCAGTTCTTC
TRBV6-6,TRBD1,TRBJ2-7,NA,CASIQPGTGDYEQYF,TGTGCCAGCATTCAGCCCGGTACAGGGGACTACGAGCAGTACTTC
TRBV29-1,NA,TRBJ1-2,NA,CSGGREGSYGYTF,TGCAGCGGAGGTCGGGAAGGAAGTTATGGCTACACCTTC
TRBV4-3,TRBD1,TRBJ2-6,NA,CASSLRYLTGGNSGANVLTF,TGCGCCAGCAGCCTCAGATACTTGACAGGGGGCAATTCTGGGGCCAACGTCCTGACTTTC
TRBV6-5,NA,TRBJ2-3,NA,CASSVLGARSDTQYF,TGTGCCAGCAGCGTCTTGGGGGCTAGGTCAGATACGCAGTATTTT
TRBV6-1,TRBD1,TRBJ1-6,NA,CASSEVGQGWNSPLHF,TGTGCCAGCAGTGAAGTGGGACAGGGTTGGAATTCACCCCTCCACTTT
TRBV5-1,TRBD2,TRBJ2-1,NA,CASSLALTSGYNEQFF,TGCGCCAGCAGCTTGGCCCTGACTAGCGGGTACAATGAGCAGTTCTTC
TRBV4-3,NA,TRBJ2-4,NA,CASSQGVREYIQYF,TGCGCCAGCAGCCAAGGTGTCAGGGAATACATTCAGTACTTC